This TCR beta chain was observed in a study of monozygotic twins with inflammatory bowel disease. Without any T cell sorting, total RNA was isolated from whole blood. This CDR3 spans 15 amino acids. In germline, CDR1 is SGHTA, CDR2 FQGNSA. To note about this clonotype: Its specificity is unknown.

Regarding the study as a whole: Patient repertoires may carry noise from differing immunosuppressive treatments.

TCRdb re-called the 5' RACE reads; every CDR3 protein appears as one record, without DNA. In total, the table holds around 380,000 distinct CDR3 sequences. The clonotype originates from a human donor with ulcerative colitis or Crohn's disease, or a healthy co-twin of an affected twin (not recorded which). Sequenced material: blood. J is TRBJ1-2 and V is TRBV7-2; the TCRdb call, TRBD1, lacks DNA for checking. This chain's CDR3 is CASSATGTQTRGYTF. The full variable domain, rest sourced from reference TRBV7-2 and TRBJ1-2, is GAGVSQSPSNKVTEKGKDVELRCDPISGHTALYWYRQSLGQGLEFLIYFQGNSAPDKSGLPSDRFSAERTGGSVSTLTIQRTQQEDSAVYLCASSATGTQTRGYTFGSGTRLTVV.